This TCR beta chain appears in the sequencing data of a study of T cells after yellow fever vaccination. Germline V CDR1 and CDR2: SQVTM, ANQGSEA. V trimming: 7 bases; J trimming: 5 bases; junction bases outside the gene matches: 5. The CDR3 spans 12 residues. This clonotype was observed a few times. The antigen remains unidentified. TCRdb reanalysed the 5' RACE reads using MiXCR and keeps one entry per CDR3 protein. This table has 550,000 or so distinct CDR3 sequences, roughly 21% appearing once. Study results and caveats: Boosting was followed by the reappearance of most primary-vaccination clones (just under 98% CD4, 70% to 90% CD8).

The chain carries TRBV29-1 and TRBJ2-5; 9 bases agree with TRBD2. Sequences were derived from PBMCs, sampled 15 days after the yellow fever booster vaccination. The clonotype was recovered from a man younger than 40 who received the YFV17D yellow fever vaccine. The CDR3 protein is CSACSGSETQYF. CDR3 nucleotide sequence: TGCAGCGCCTGTAGCGGGAGCGAGACCCAGTACTTC.